This T cell receptor beta chain emerged from a study of human T cells and chemical hapten exposure. In this sample, this clonotype turned up many times. One entry per CDR3 protein results from TCRdb running MiXCR on the RACE reads. The data hold nearly 85,000 distinct CDR3 sequences, with about 9.9% observed a single time. Specified time point: patch test 2, 6 weeks after DPC sensitization. Treatment described: therapeutic diphenylcyclopropenone sensitization with weekly scalp DPC. Germline V gene lookup returns CDR1 MNHEY and CDR2 SVGEGT. V lost 7 bases and J lost 1, with 13 bases in between. This CDR3 is built from 14 residues.

The source of this sequence is a man aged 18 to 29 with alopecia areata. Some clones in this sample may be carry-over from other donors' samples. This chain connects TRBV6-2 or TRBV6-3 to TRBJ1-2; weak D call: TRBD1 (5 bases). Sequencing was performed on whole blood, taken in connection with sensitization to the hapten diphenylcyclopropenone (DPC). The CDR3 sequence is CASKTQGLNYGYTF. CDR3 DNA sequence: TGTGCCAGCAAAACGCAGGGACTTAACTATGGCTACACCTTC.